The present T cell receptor beta chain was sequenced within a study of blood T cell repertoires in COVID-19. This CDR3 is built from 16 residues. Germline assignment: CDR1 LGHDT and CDR2 YNNKEL (reference sequence). Trimming at V came to 1 base and at J to 5 bases, leaving 3 bases not matched to a gene. Produced via immunoSEQ multiplex PCR; TCRdb's table is partial and in-frame only. The profile covers 200,000 to 250,000 clones, with around 89% appearing a single time and roughly 2.6% taken by the ten largest. This clone has just a few counts. Material for sequencing was PBMCs or T cells enriched from blood (not recorded which). This sequence originates from a woman in her 30s who had recovered from COVID-19. The rearrangement links TRBV3-1 (or the pseudogene TRBV3-2) to TRBJ2-2; 11 nucleotides align to TRBD1. CDR3 sequence (DNA): TGTGCCAGCAGCCAAGGGACAGGGGGCGAGACCGGGGAGCTGTTTTTT. It specifies CASSQGTGGETGELFF.